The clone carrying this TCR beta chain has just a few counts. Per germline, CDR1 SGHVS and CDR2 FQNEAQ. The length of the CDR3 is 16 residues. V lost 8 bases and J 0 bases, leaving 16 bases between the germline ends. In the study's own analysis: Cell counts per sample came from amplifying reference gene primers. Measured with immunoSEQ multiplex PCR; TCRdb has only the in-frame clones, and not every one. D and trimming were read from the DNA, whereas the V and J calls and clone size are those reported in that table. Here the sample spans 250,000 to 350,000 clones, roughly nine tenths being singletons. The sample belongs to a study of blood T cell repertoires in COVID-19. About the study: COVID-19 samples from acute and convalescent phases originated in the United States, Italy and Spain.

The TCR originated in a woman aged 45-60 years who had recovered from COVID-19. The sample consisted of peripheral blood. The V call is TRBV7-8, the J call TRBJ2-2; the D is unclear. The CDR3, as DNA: TGTGCCAGCCCCACTGACCTAGAGTCGAACACCGGGGAGCTGTTTTTT. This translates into CASPTDLESNTGELFF. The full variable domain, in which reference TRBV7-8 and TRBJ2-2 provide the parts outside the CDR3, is GAGVSQSPRYKVAKRGQDVALRCDPISGHVSLFWYQQALGQGPEFLTYFQNEAQLDKSGLPSDRFFAERPEGSVSTLKIQRTQQEDSAVYLCASPTDLESNTGELFFGEGSRLTVL.